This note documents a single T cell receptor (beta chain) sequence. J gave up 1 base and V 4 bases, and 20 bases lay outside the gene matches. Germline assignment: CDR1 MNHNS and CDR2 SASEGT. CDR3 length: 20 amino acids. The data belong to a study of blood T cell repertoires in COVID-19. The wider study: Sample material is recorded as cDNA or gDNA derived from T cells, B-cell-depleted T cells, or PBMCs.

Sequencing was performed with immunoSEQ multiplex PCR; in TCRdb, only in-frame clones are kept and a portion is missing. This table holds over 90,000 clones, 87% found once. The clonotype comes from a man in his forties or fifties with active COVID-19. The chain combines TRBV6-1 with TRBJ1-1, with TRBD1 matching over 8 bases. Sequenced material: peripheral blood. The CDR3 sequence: CASSGGFWTGSRVPNTEAFF. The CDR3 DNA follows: TGTGCCAGCAGTGGGGGCTTTTGGACAGGGTCAAGAGTACCGAACACTGAAGCTTTCTTT.